This TCR beta chain was recovered during a study of blood T cell repertoires in COVID-19. Study-level background: The cDNA or gDNA used as material had been derived from T cells, B-cell-depleted T cells, or PBMCs.

Per the original data handling: Estimated nucleated cell counts came from reference gene primer amplification. Profiling relied on immunoSEQ multiplex PCR, and the TCRdb table lists in-frame clones only, not all of them. V, J and clone size were drawn from that table, and D and trimming were deduced from the DNA. Of roughly 190,000 clones in the sample, about 89% were seen once. The germline gives CDR1 MDHEN, CDR2 SYDVKM. Trimming took off 3 bases at V and 2 bases at J, with 16 bases between the two ends. This CDR3 region has 16 residues. The sequencing sample was made of peripheral blood. V and J are TRBV28 and TRBJ2-5, with TRBD2 as a possible D gene (5 bases). The receptor was derived from a man between 65 and 85 years old with acute or convalescent COVID-19. This chain's CDR3 is CASSFNGGNRQETQYF. The CDR3 coding sequence is TGTGCCAGCAGTTTTAATGGAGGTAACCGACAAGAGACCCAGTACTTC. Full variable domain (rest looked up from reference TRBV28 and TRBJ2-5): DVKVTQSSRYLVKRTGEKVFLECVQDMDHENMFWYRQDPGLGLRLIYFSYDVKMKEKGDIPEGYSVSREKKERFSLILESASTNQTSMYLCASSFNGGNRQETQYFGPGTRLLVL.